This T cell receptor beta chain comes out of a study of early T cells in non-severe SARS-CoV-2 infection. This clonotype was seen repeatedly, ten times or more. Its antigen is not identified. Study-level findings and limits: Comparison of clonotypes with VDJdb favored anti-spike CD8 responses while missing private and CD4 specificities.

This CDR3 contains 15 residues. V lost 2 bases to trimming and J lost 4 bases, with 14 bases between them. TCRdb re-called the 5' RACE reads with MiXCR, one entry per CDR3 protein. The sample shows 40,000 to 45,000 distinct CDR3 sequences, approximately 11% of them seen only once. This chain joins TRBV12-3 or TRBV12-4 and TRBJ1-2; D unclear. Input material: whole blood. The origin of this receptor is an adult who was a healthcare worker with PCR-confirmed SARS-CoV-2 infection or an uninfected control (not recorded which). CDR3 loop: CASSLFLTDGYGYTF. The CDR3 DNA follows: TGTGCCAGCAGTTTATTCTTGACGGACGGCTATGGCTACACCTTC.